This TCR beta chain was retrieved from a study of CD8+ T cells in alopecia areata. At the level of the study: Treatment with tofacitinib (6 to 18 months) was followed by 6 months off drug. Study-level results: In patients, TCRs were shared less clearly than in mice, and HLA may possibly be involved. Alopecia totalis/universalis scalp especially showed more expanded CD8+ clones than normal scalp.

Isolation of CD4+ and CD8+ T cells from PBMCs was achieved by sorting. Sequencing used cDNA as its template, made by extracting RNA and reverse transcribing it. Method: immunoSEQ multiplex PCR; TCRdb's copy keeps in-frame clones and lacks some. The sample gives some 130,000 clones, roughly 58% of which show up once; about 4.9% is in the top ten. Germline CDR1 SNHLY, CDR2 FYNNEI. CDR3 length: 16 amino acids. Of note for this clone: Its specificity is not known. At one of its ends the junction is not consistent with the germline gene, which may arise from a read error.

Sequenced material: CD4+ T cells sorted from blood, taken at week 0. The TCR was taken from a human donor with alopecia areata. The V and J genes are TRBV2 and TRBJ2-1; D is possibly TRBD1 or TRBD2 (5 bases each). The CDR3 spells CASGGPALSGYNGQFF. In nucleotides, the CDR3 is TGTGCCAGCGGGGGACCGGCACTAAGCGGCTACAATGGGCAGTTCTTC.